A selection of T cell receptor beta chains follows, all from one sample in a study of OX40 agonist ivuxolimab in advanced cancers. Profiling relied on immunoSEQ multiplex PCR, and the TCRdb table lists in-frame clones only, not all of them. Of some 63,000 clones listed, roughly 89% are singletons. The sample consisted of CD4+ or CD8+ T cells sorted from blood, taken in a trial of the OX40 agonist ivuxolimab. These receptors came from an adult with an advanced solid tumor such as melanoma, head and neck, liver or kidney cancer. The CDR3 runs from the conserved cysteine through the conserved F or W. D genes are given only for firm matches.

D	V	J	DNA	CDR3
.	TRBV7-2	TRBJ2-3	TGTGCCAGCAGCTCATTTTACGGACTACAGTATTTT	CASSSFYGLQYF
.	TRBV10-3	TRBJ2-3	TGTGCCGGAAGGGGTGGAATAAACACAGATACGCAGTATTTT	CAGRGGINTDTQYF
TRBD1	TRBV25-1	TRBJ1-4	TGTGCCAGCAGTGAGAGGGGGCGAGGTGAAAAACTGTTTTTT	CASSERGRGEKLFF
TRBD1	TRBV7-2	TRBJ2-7	TGTGCCAGCAGCTTAGCGAGGGGGCACTACGAGCAGTACTTC	CASSLARGHYEQYF
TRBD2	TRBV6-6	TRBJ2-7	TGTGCCAGCAGTCCAAAAGCGGGAGCTTCCTACGAGCAGTACTTC	CASSPKAGASYEQYF
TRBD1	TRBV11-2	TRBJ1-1	TGTGCCAGCAGCTTAGGCAGGGGGCGAGCTGAAGCTTTCTTT	CASSLGRGRAEAFF
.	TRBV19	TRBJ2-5	TGTGCCAGTAGTAATGGTAGGATACTAAAAGAGACCCAGTACTTC	CASSNGRILKETQYF
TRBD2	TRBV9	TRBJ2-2	TGTGCCAGCAGCGTGAGACTAGCGGGGGGTATCGGGGAGCTGTTTTTT	CASSVRLAGGIGELFF
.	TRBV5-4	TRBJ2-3	TGTGCCCCTTCGCACGGAGGTAGCACAGATACGCAGTATTTT	CAPSHGGSTDTQYF
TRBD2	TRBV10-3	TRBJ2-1	TGTGCCACCGACGGACGGGGGGCCTACAATGAGCAGTTCTTC	CATDGRGAYNEQFF
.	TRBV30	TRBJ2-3	TGTGCCTGGATCCTCCGTAGCACAGATACGCAGTATTTT	CAWILRSTDTQYF
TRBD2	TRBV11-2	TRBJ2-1	TGTGCCAGCAGCCAAAGACTAGCGGCCTACAATGAGCAGTTCTTC	CASSQRLAAYNEQFF
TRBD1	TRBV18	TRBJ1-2	TGTGCCAGCTCACCGGACAGGGCTAACTATGGCTACACCTTC	CASSPDRANYGYTF
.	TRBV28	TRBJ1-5	TGTGCCGGGAGGGGCCTTAATAGCAATCAGCCCCAGCATTTT	CAGRGLNSNQPQHF
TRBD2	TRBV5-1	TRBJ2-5	TGCGCCAGCAGCTCCGGGACTAGCGGGGAAGAGACCCAGTACTTC	CASSSGTSGEETQYF
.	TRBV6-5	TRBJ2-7	TGTGCCAGCAGCTCCCCACCCGAGCAGTACTTC	CASSSPPEQYF